One and the same sample provided the 28 T cell receptor beta chains below, sequenced in a study of early T cells in non-severe SARS-CoV-2 infection. TCRdb processed the 5' RACE reads anew with MiXCR; each CDR3 protein has one entry. The sample records about 80,000 distinct CDR3 sequences, 9.5% to 13% being singletons. What was sequenced was whole blood. The receptors were gathered from an adult who was a healthcare worker with PCR-confirmed SARS-CoV-2 infection or an uninfected control (not recorded which).

The table lists this clonotype with many counts. The rearrangement uses TRBV28 and TRBJ1-5; D gene ambiguous. The germline V gene encodes CDR1 MDHEN and CDR2 SYDVKM. The CDR3 is made up of 16 amino acids. Trimming pared 1 base from V and 2 bases from J, leaving 12 bases between. The CDR3 DNA reads TGTGCCAGCAGTTTATCGGCAGGAGGAGGCAATCAGCCCCAGCATTTT. This encodes CASSLSAGGGNQPQHF.

The chain joins TRBV30 to TRBJ2-1; TRBD2 agrees at 7 bases. The V segment lost 3 bases and the J segment 6 bases; nucleotides outside the gene matches: 5. Germline loops: CDR1 GTSNPN, CDR2 SVGIG (reference sequence). This CDR3 comprises 13 residues. CDR3 nucleotide sequence: TGTGCCTGGAGGCAACTAGCGAGCAATGAGCAGTTCTTC. Encoded protein: CAWRQLASNEQFF.

This clonotype was counted many times. The chain couples TRBV30 to TRBJ1-5, with D uncertain. CDR3 length: 15 amino acids. Looked up from germline, CDR1 is GTSNPN and CDR2 is SVGIG (reference sequence). Trimming took off 7 bases at V and 1 base at J, with 17 bases between the two ends. Here the CDR3 reads CAYEGRGVSNQPQHF. CDR3 coding DNA: TGTGCCTACGAAGGGCGCGGGGTCAGCAATCAGCCCCAGCATTTT.

In its sample, this clonotype was seen many times. This chain connects TRBV11-2 to TRBJ1-1; no clear D. Germline CDR1 reads SGHAT; CDR2 reads FQNNGV. V lost 1 base and J 0 bases, leaving 3 bases between the germline ends. CDR3 length: 13 amino acids. CDR3 DNA: TGTGCCAGCAGCTTAGCAGTGAACACTGAAGCTTTCTTT. Protein: CASSLAVNTEAFF.

This clonotype was seen many times. CDR3 amino acids: CASSSEREQYF. The CDR3 nucleotides are TGTGCCAGCAGTTCCGAAAGGGAGCAGTACTTC. This chain uses TRBV7-8 with TRBJ2-7; no clear D gene. With 6 bases removed from V and 7 bases from J, the gap between germline ends came to 10 bases. The germline V gene has CDR1 SGHVS and CDR2 FQNEAQ. The CDR3 has 11 amino acids.

This clonotype was recorded many times. The junction departs from the called germline gene at one end, perhaps through a read error. This chain uses TRBV29-1 with TRBJ1-2, with a possible D match to TRBD1 (5 bases). Per germline, CDR1 SQVTM and CDR2 ANQGSEA. This CDR3 is 11 amino acids long. The CDR3 loop reads CSVEGSGRTFF. Written as DNA, the CDR3 is TGCAGCGTTGAAGGGTCAGGGCGAACCTTCTTC.

The chain carries TRBV6-1 and TRBJ1-5, with D perhaps matching TRBD1 (6 bases). Germline V gene lookup returns CDR1 MNHNS and CDR2 SASEGT. The germline V and J ends were trimmed by 2 bases and 6 bases, with 11 bases remaining between them. The CDR3 is 14 residues long. CDR3 sequence: CASSEQGRGQPQHF. The CDR3 DNA reads TGTGCCAGCAGTGAACAGGGGCGCGGTCAGCCCCAGCATTTT.

This sequence joins TRBV6-1 and TRBJ2-2, with TRBD1 matching over 7 bases. Germline V gives CDR1 MNHNS, CDR2 SASEGT. This CDR3 has 14 residues. J lost 4 bases, V lost 2 bases, and 1 base had no gene match. Written as DNA, the CDR3 is TGTGCCAGCAGTGAACAGGGGGTCACCGGGGAGCTGTTTTTT. Its translation is CASSEQGVTGELFF.

The chain combines TRBV6-1 with TRBJ2-7, with D perhaps TRBD1 (5 bases). The germline V gene encodes CDR1 MNHNS and CDR2 SASEGT. CDR3 size: 15 residues. V was shortened by 2 bases and J by 2 bases, with 13 bases between the two germline ends. The CDR3 loop is CASSENVRVTYEQYF. As DNA, the CDR3 is TGTGCCAGCAGTGAAAATGTCAGGGTAACCTACGAGCAGTACTTC.

This clonotype was picked up many times. The junction departs from the called germline gene at one end, perhaps through a read error. This sequence joins TRBV7-7 and TRBJ1-1; unclear D gene. CDR1 is SSHAT and CDR2 is FNYEAQ in the germline V gene (reference sequence). This CDR3 is built from 13 residues. The CDR3 DNA sequence: TGTGCTAGCAGCCTGGACCCGAACACTGAAGCTTTCTTT. Translation gives CASSLDPNTEAFF. The full variable domain, rest sourced from reference TRBV7-7 and TRBJ1-1, is GAGVSQSPRYKVTKRGQDVTLRCDPISSHATLYWYQQALGQGPEFLTYFNYEAQPDKSGLPSDRFSAERPEGSISTLTIQRTEQRDSAMYRCASSLDPNTEAFFGQGTRLTVV.

This clonotype was seen at least ten times. The chain combines TRBV9 with TRBJ2-3; 7 bases align to TRBD2. The CDR3 runs to 15 residues. V shed 0 bases, J shed 0 bases, and the junction held 1 base outside the gene matches. Germline V gene lookup returns CDR1 SGDLS and CDR2 YYNGEE. The CDR3 here is CASSVDGGSTDTQYF. CDR3 sequence (DNA): TGTGCCAGCAGCGTAGACGGGGGGAGCACAGATACGCAGTATTTT.

This clonotype was seen ten or more times. The chain couples TRBV12-3 or TRBV12-4 to TRBJ2-3; 7 nucleotides line up with TRBD2. The CDR3 is 14 residues long. The V and J ends lost 6 bases and 3 bases, in that order; junction bases with no gene match: 6. The CDR3 loop is CASSLGTTTDTQYF. The CDR3 nucleotides read TGTGCCAGCAGCCTCGGGACTACAACAGATACGCAGTATTTT.

This clonotype was observed a handful of times. This chain uses TRBV4-1 with TRBJ2-2; 16 bases agree with TRBD2. The CDR3 loop spans 18 amino acids. In germline, CDR1 is MGHRA, CDR2 YSYEKL. Unmatched junction bases numbered 6, after V lost 4 bases and J lost 4 bases. CDR3 region: CASSLGTSGGAVTGELFF. Written as DNA, the CDR3 is TGCGCCAGCAGCCTCGGGACTAGCGGGGGGGCGGTCACCGGGGAGCTGTTTTTT.

The chain couples TRBV7-3 to TRBJ2-1, with 7 bases fitting TRBD2. Per germline, CDR1 SGHTA and CDR2 FQGTGA. With V trimmed by 3 bases and J by 4 bases, 6 bases remained unmatched. The CDR3 has 15 amino acids. CDR3 coding DNA: TGTGCCAGCAGCTTTACCAGCGGGGTATACAATGAGCAGTTCTTC. It encodes CASSFTSGVYNEQFF.

In this sample, this clonotype turned up many times. V usage is TRBV12-3 or TRBV12-4 and J usage is TRBJ1-2, with D possibly TRBD1 on 6 matching bases. The CDR3 length is 14 residues. Trimming removed 3 bases from V and 5 bases from J, with 13 bases in between. CDR3 sequence (DNA): TGTGCCAGCAGTTTTGTGGGACAACAATATGGCTACACCTTC. Translated, it gives CASSFVGQQYGYTF.

This clonotype was recorded many times. The chain links TRBV6-6 to TRBJ1-1; TRBD1 might be the D (5 bases). V lost 7 bases and J lost 3, with 12 bases in between. The germline V gene encodes CDR1 MNHNY and CDR2 SVGAGI (reference sequence). This CDR3 has 13 residues. The CDR3 sequence: CASIREADTEAFF. CDR3 nucleotide sequence: TGTGCCAGCATCAGGGAGGCGGACACTGAAGCTTTCTTT.

This clonotype was counted between two and nine times. The chain is built from TRBV5-1 and TRBJ1-1; D is uncertain. This CDR3 comprises 15 residues. Trimming took 6 bases from V and 0 from J, leaving 15 bases between them. CDR1 SGHRS and CDR2 YFSETQ come from the germline V gene. The CDR3 sequence is CASMPGDLLNTEAFF. The DNA for the CDR3 is TGCGCCAGCATGCCCGGGGATCTCTTGAACACTGAAGCTTTCTTT. Together with reference TRBV5-1 and TRBJ1-1, the CDR3 gives the full variable domain: KAGVTQTPRYLIKTRGQQVTLSCSPISGHRSVSWYQQTPGQGLQFLFEYFSETQRNKGNFPGRFSGRQFSNSRSEMNVSTLELGDSALYLCASMPGDLLNTEAFFGQGTRLTVV.

There are many counts of this clonotype. The chain combines TRBV20-1 with TRBJ2-5; D gene ambiguous. The CDR3 is 10 amino acids. Trimming stripped 5 bases from V and 5 bases from J, with 6 bases between. Per germline, CDR1 DFQATT and CDR2 SNEGSKA (reference sequence). The CDR3 is CSAVGETQYF. For the CDR3, the DNA is TGCAGTGCTGTCGGGGAGACCCAGTACTTC.

This clonotype showed up just a few times. The chain couples TRBV12-5 to TRBJ2-3; D ambiguous. V lost 1 base and J 1 base, leaving 9 bases between the germline ends. Germline CDR1 reads LGHNT; CDR2 reads FRNRAP. There are 15 residues in the CDR3. CDR3 bases: TGTGCTAGTGGTTTGGCTACTCGCCGCACAGATACGCAGTATTTT. It yields the protein CASGLATRRTDTQYF.

This clonotype is a singleton in its sample. The rearrangement uses TRBV3-1 and TRBJ1-2; TRBD1 aligns across 11 bases. CDR3 length: 15 amino acids. The trim removed 4 bases at V and 7 bases at J, leaving 8 bases unmatched. Looked up from germline, CDR1 is LGHDT and CDR2 is YNNKEL (reference sequence). The CDR3 is CASSPSDRGLSGYTF. The CDR3 DNA is TGTGCCAGCAGCCCCTCGGACAGGGGGCTTAGTGGCTACACCTTC.

The rearrangement joins TRBV29-1 to TRBJ1-3, with 8 bases aligning to TRBD1. CDR1 and CDR2 (germline): SQVTM, ANQGSEA. The CDR3 is 16 amino acids. With V trimmed by 3 bases and J by 0 bases, 7 bases remained unmatched. The CDR3 coding sequence is TGCAGCGTTGAGGCCGGGACAGGTACCTCTGGAAACACCATATATTTT. Residues: CSVEAGTGTSGNTIYF. The variable domain in full, completed from reference TRBV29-1 and TRBJ1-3, reads SAVISQKPSRDICQRGTSLTIQCQVDSQVTMMFWYRQQPGQSLTLIATANQGSEATYESGFVIDKFPISRPNLTFSTLTVSNMSPEDSSIYLCSVEAGTGTSGNTIYFGEGSWLTVV.

This clonotype has more than one count but fewer than ten. This rearrangement joins TRBV12-3 or TRBV12-4 to TRBJ2-3; TRBD2 might be the D (5 bases). V shed 5 bases and J shed 4 bases, with 13 bases lying between them. This CDR3 region has 14 residues. CDR3 in DNA: TGTGCCAGCAGTCTCAAGAGGAGGCCAGATACGCAGTATTTT. Its protein is CASSLKRRPDTQYF.

In this sample, this clonotype turned up a few times. The chain recombines TRBV7-9 with TRBJ2-5; weak D call: TRBD2 (6 bases). Germline loops: CDR1 SEHNR, CDR2 FQNEAQ (reference sequence). V lost 8 bases, J lost 7 bases, and 17 bases lay in between. The CDR3 runs 13 residues. CDR3 region: CASDGIGGGTQYF. The CDR3 DNA reads as TGTGCCAGCGATGGGATCGGGGGAGGGACCCAGTACTTC. Full variable domain (outside the CDR3, taken from reference TRBV7-9 and TRBJ2-5): DTGVSQNPRHKITKRGQNVTFRCDPISEHNRLYWYRQTLGQGPEFLTYFQNEAQLEKSRLLSDRFSAERPKGSFSTLEIQRTEQGDSAMYLCASDGIGGGTQYFGPGTRLLVL.

This clonotype was seen at least ten times. Germline and junction disagree at one end, which may indicate a read error. The chain has TRBV7-7 and TRBJ2-1; 8 nucleotides line up with TRBD2. This CDR3 is 15 amino acids long. Germline V lookup: CDR1 SSHAT, CDR2 FNYEAQ (reference sequence). CDR3 in DNA: TGTGCTAGCAGCGCCTCGGGGGGGCCCCCAGCTGAGCAGTTCTTC. As protein: CASSASGGPPAEQFF.

This clonotype was counted only a few times. This chain links TRBV7-2 with TRBJ1-2; D gene unclear. CDR3 length: 15 residues. The germline V gene encodes CDR1 SGHTA and CDR2 FQGNSA. With 1 base removed from V and 3 bases from J, the gap between germline ends came to 12 bases. Here the CDR3 reads CASSLDIHSDYGYTF. The CDR3 DNA sequence: TGTGCCAGCAGCTTAGACATCCACTCAGACTATGGCTACACCTTC.

V and J are TRBV7-3 and TRBJ2-3, with 10 bases matching TRBD1. The CDR3 is made up of 14 amino acids. CDR1 is SGHTA, CDR2 FQGTGA, per germline. V dropped 2 bases and J dropped 14; count of bases not matched to a gene: 10. CDR3 in DNA: TGTGCCAGCAGCTTATCTTCCGGGACAGGGGTGTTGTATTTT. Amino acids: CASSLSSGTGVLYF.

In this sample, this clonotype turned up many times. The rearrangement uses TRBV19 and TRBJ1-1; a weak D match, TRBD1 (5 bases). The germline V gene has CDR1 LNHDA and CDR2 SQIVND (reference sequence). The CDR3 has 16 amino acids. With 7 bases removed from V and 1 base from J, the gap between germline ends came to 19 bases. For the CDR3, the DNA is TGTGCCAGTACCGTAGTTCGAAAGGGGCGGAACACTGAAGCTTTCTTT. This gives the protein CASTVVRKGRNTEAFF.

This clonotype was detected ten times or more. The chain is built from TRBV28 and TRBJ1-5, with D possibly TRBD1 on 6 matching bases. The germline CDR1 and CDR2 sequences are MDHEN and SYDVKM. The V end lost 4 bases, the J end lost 4 bases, and 14 bases lay between the germline ends. The CDR3 totals 15 residues. The CDR3 DNA reads TGTGCCAGCAGTTCCATTGACAGGAGTAATCAGCCCCAGCATTTT. Protein product: CASSSIDRSNQPQHF.